The sequence of this TCR beta chain was determined in a study of blood T cells in healthy people across ages. Worth noting for this clonotype: Its cognate antigen is unknown.

Study-wide results and limits: Roughly linear age-related decline in beta diversity appeared, significant by age around 38. The unsorted PBMCs prevented any conclusive comparison of naive versus antigen-experienced cells.

Trimming stripped 5 bases from V and 6 bases from J, with 12 bases between. Per germline, CDR1 MGHRA and CDR2 YSYEKL. The length of the CDR3 is 13 residues. Isolating PBMCs gave at least 6.5 million of these cells per sample. Total RNA was isolated from each sample in quantities of at least 6 micrograms. PCR was performed a second time for about 7 to 11 cycles using a sample-barcoded 5' primer and a J-beta primer mix. MiXCR, applied by TCRdb to the 5' RACE reads, yields one record per CDR3 protein. The sample includes 800,000 to 950,000 distinct CDR3 sequences, about 44% seen only once; the top ten take about an eighth.

The TCR was taken from a man aged 30 to 39 in good health. Sequenced material: blood. The J gene is TRBJ2-3, the V gene TRBV4-1; no firm D call. CDR3: CASSSFVEDTQYF. CDR3 DNA sequence: TGCGCCAGCAGCTCTTTCGTTGAGGATACGCAGTATTTT.